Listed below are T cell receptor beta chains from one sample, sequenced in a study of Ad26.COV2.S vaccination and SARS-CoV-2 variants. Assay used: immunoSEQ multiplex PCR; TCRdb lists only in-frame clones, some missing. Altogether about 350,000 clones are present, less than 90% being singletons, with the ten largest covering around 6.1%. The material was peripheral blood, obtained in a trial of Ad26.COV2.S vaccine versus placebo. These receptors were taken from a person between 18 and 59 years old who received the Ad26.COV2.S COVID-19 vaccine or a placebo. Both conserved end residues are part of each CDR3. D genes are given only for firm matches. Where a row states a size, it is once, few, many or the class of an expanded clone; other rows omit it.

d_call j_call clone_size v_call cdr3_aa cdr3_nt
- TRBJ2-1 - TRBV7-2 CASSLNDNEQFF TGTGCCAGCAGCTTAAACGACAATGAGCAGTTCTTC
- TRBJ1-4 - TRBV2 CASILASGFNEKLFF TGTGCCAGCATCCTAGCATCCGGGTTTAATGAAAAACTGTTTTTT
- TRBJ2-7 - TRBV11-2 CASSPGPLAYEQYF TGTGCCAGCAGCCCCGGTCCTCTCGCTTACGAGCAGTACTTC
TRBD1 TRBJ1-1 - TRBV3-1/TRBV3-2 CASSSVQGAGTEAFF TGTGCCAGCAGCTCTGTCCAGGGGGCAGGGACTGAAGCTTTCTTT
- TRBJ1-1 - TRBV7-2 CASSSGRGTEAFF TGTGCCAGCAGCTCCGGGCGAGGCACTGAAGCTTTCTTT
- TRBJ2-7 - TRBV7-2 CASSSQTATGRYEQYF TGTGCCAGCAGCTCCCAAACGGCGACAGGGAGGTACGAGCAGTACTTC
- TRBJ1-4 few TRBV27 CASKNMRAGEVEKLFF TGTGCCAGCAAAAACATGAGGGCAGGGGAAGTTGAAAAACTGTTTTTT
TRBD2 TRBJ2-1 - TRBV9 CASSDPGLAGGTYNEQFF TGTGCCAGCAGCGACCCGGGACTAGCGGGGGGGACTTACAATGAGCAGTTCTTC
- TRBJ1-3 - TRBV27 CASSLSGAGGNTIYF TGTGCCAGCAGTTTATCGGGGGCGGGTGGAAACACCATATATTTT
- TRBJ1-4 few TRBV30 CAWSAGRGANEKLFF TGTGCCTGGAGTGCGGGGAGAGGAGCTAATGAAAAACTGTTTTTT
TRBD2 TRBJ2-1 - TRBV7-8 CASSLRRTSGNSYNEQFF TGTGCCAGCAGCTTACGAAGGACTAGCGGAAACTCCTACAATGAGCAGTTCTTC
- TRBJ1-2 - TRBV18 CASSRGESYGYTF TGTGCCAGCTCCCGCGGGGAGAGCTATGGCTACACCTTC
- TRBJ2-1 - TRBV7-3 CASSVGLPGRYNEQFF TGTGCCAGCAGCGTGGGGCTCCCGGGTAGATACAATGAGCAGTTCTTC
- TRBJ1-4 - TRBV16 CASSQFGKLFF TGTGCCAGCAGCCAATTTGGTAAACTGTTTTTT
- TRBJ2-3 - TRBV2 CASSGPRPGARTDTQYF TGTGCCAGCAGTGGTCCCCGCCCGGGGGCACGCACAGATACGCAGTATTTT
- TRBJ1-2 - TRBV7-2 CASSLGKGYGYTF TGTGCCAGCAGCTTAGGCAAGGGCTATGGCTACACCTTC
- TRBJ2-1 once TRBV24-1 CATSDSGPNEQFF TGTGCCACCAGTGACTCGGGGCCCAATGAGCAGTTCTTC
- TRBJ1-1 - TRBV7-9 CASSLRGPSDTEAFF TGTGCCAGCAGCTTAAGAGGTCCTTCGGACACTGAAGCTTTCTTT
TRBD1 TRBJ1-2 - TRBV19 CASSPGQVSYGYTF TGTGCCAGTAGTCCGGGACAGGTTTCCTATGGCTACACCTTC
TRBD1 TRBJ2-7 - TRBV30 CAWSVRTGGYEQYF TGTGCCTGGAGTGTGAGGACAGGGGGATACGAGCAGTACTTC
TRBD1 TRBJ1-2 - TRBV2 CASTLGGGGGYTF TGTGCCAGCACCCTCGGAGGGGGCGGAGGCTACACCTTC
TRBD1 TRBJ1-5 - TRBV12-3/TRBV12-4 CASTTGSNQPQHF TGTGCCAGTACGACAGGGAGCAATCAGCCCCAGCATTTT
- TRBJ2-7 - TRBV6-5 CASLSGLVYEQYF TGTGCCAGCCTCTCGGGACTCGTCTACGAGCAGTACTTC
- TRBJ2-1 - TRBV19 CASSIDGTGSAYNEQFF TGTGCCAGTAGTATAGACGGCACCGGATCAGCCTACAATGAGCAGTTCTTC
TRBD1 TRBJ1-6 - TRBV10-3 CATQRQGDSPLHF TGTGCCACCCAGCGGCAGGGGGATTCACCCCTCCACTTT
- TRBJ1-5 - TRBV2 CASSGRQPYSNQPQHF TGTGCCAGCAGCGGTCGACAGCCCTATAGCAATCAGCCCCAGCATTTT
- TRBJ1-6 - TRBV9 CASSELPRVDSPLHF TGTGCCAGCAGCGAACTGCCCAGGGTGGATTCACCCCTCCACTTT
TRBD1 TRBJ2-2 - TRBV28 CASSLLGQGRTGELFF TGTGCCAGCAGTTTATTGGGACAGGGGAGAACCGGGGAGCTGTTTTTT
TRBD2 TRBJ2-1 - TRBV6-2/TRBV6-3 CASSSTSGGYNEQFF TGTGCCAGCAGTTCGACTAGCGGGGGCTACAATGAGCAGTTCTTC
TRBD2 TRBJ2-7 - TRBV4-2 CASSQTSGRIGAYEQYF TGTGCCAGCAGCCAAACTAGCGGGAGGATTGGGGCCTACGAGCAGTACTTC
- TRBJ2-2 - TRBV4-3 CASSPFNTGELFF TGCGCCAGCAGCCCTTTTAACACCGGGGAGCTGTTTTTT
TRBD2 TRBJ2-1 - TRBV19 CASTPDSGLGEQFF TGTGCCAGTACCCCTGATAGCGGGTTGGGGGAGCAGTTCTTC
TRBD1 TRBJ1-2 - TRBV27 CASSFKGANYGYTF TGTGCCAGCAGTTTTAAGGGGGCGAACTATGGCTACACCTTC
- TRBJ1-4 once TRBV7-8 CASSPRGGINEKLFF TGTGCCAGCAGCCCCAGAGGGGGAATTAATGAAAAACTGTTTTTT
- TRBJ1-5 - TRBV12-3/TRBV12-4 CASRPQGGQPQHF TGTGCCAGCAGGCCACAGGGAGGTCAGCCCCAGCATTTT
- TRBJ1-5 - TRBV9 CASSARGDLQPQHF TGTGCCAGCAGCGCGCGGGGGGACCTTCAGCCCCAGCATTTT
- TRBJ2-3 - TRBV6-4 CASSPEATDTQYF TGTGCCAGCAGTCCCGAGGCCACAGATACGCAGTATTTT
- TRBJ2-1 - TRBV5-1 CASSLVTGRNNEQFF TGCGCCAGCAGCTTGGTTACAGGGCGGAACAATGAGCAGTTCTTC
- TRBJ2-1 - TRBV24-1 CATSDPGANEQFF TGTGCCACCAGTGACCCCGGTGCCAATGAGCAGTTCTTC
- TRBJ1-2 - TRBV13 CASSSSFYGYTF TGTGCCAGCAGCTCGTCGTTCTATGGCTACACCTTC
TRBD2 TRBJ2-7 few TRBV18 CASSLSGGGDEQYF TGTGCCAGCTCACTCAGCGGGGGAGGCGACGAGCAGTACTTC
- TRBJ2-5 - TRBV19 CASSIEGRGETQYF TGTGCCAGTAGTATAGAAGGCAGAGGGGAGACCCAGTACTTC
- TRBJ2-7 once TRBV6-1 CASSEAPAGLLAYEQYF TGTGCCAGCAGTGAAGCGCCCGCGGGACTCCTCGCCTACGAGCAGTACTTC
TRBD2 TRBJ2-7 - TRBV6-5 CASSNSGSFYEQYF TGTGCCAGCAGTAATAGCGGGAGTTTTTATGAGCAGTACTTC
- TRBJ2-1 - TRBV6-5 CASTESPSSYNEQFF TGTGCCAGCACCGAGAGTCCCAGCTCCTACAATGAGCAGTTCTTC